This T cell receptor beta chain was sequenced in a study of cytomegalovirus exposure and HLA in healthy donors. Germline CDR1 reads SQVTM; CDR2 reads ANQGSEA. V lost 6 bases to trimming and J lost 1 base, with 13 bases between them. The CDR3 totals 15 residues. The PCR had 60 Vbeta and 13 Jbeta primers. TCRdb's copy holds only in-frame clones and misses some; the assay was immunoSEQ multiplex PCR. This table holds 150,000 to 200,000 clones, more than 60% found once. In regard to this clone: The antigen is not known.

Points from the study as a whole: The only immune exposure information that was available was CMV serostatus. Trimming of TCR beta V- and J-genes showed a link, identified in a later analysis, to a missense DCLRE1C variant.

The TCR originated in a man aged 18-30 years in good health and CMV-seropositive. The genes are TRBV29-1 and TRBJ2-6; D may be TRBD1 (5 bases). Sequenced input: PBMCs. The CDR3 loop reads CSVVNTGSGANVLTF. CDR3 coding DNA: TGCAGCGTCGTAAATACAGGTTCTGGGGCCAACGTCCTGACTTTC.